Below, 18 T cell receptor beta chains from the same sample are listed, as sequenced in a study of CD8 T cells in ankylosing spondylitis. TCRdb recomputed calls from the 5' RACE reads with MiXCR, one row per CDR3 protein. The data hold under 200,000 distinct CDR3 sequences, with 8.5% to 10% observed a single time. The sample consisted of blood, either unsorted or a sorted T cell fraction (not recorded which). These receptors all stem from a female donor with ankylosing spondylitis or in good health (not recorded which).

This clonotype was observed a few times. The chain employs TRBV12-3 or TRBV12-4 and TRBJ2-7; possible D gene TRBD2, 6 bases. The V end was cut by 8 bases, the J end by 5 bases, with 13 bases between. This CDR3 is 12 amino acids long. The CDR3, as DNA: TGTGCCAGCTGGACCGGGGGTCACGAGCAGTACTTC. This sequence encodes CASWTGGHEQYF.

This chain joins TRBV20-1 and TRBJ2-7, with D possibly TRBD2 on 7 matching bases. This CDR3 spans 16 amino acids. V shed 6 bases and J shed 1 base, with 22 bases lying between them. Germline-derived CDR1 and CDR2 are DFQATT and SNEGSKA (reference sequence). The CDR3 here is CSANWLAEGGSYEQYF. For the CDR3, the DNA is TGCAGTGCCAATTGGCTAGCGGAGGGGGGTTCCTACGAGCAGTACTTC.

This clonotype was counted at least ten times. V and J are TRBV12-3 or TRBV12-4 and TRBJ2-3; no definite D call. The CDR3 runs to 13 residues. V lost 6 bases, J lost 3 bases, and 10 bases lay in between. The CDR3 loop is CASRKTFTDTQYF. In DNA form, the CDR3 reads TGTGCCAGCAGGAAGACATTTACAGATACGCAGTATTTT.

The V call is TRBV10-2, the J call TRBJ1-1; no reliable D call. The germline V gene encodes CDR1 WSHSY and CDR2 SAAADI. Trimming removed 3 bases from V and 2 bases from J, with 7 bases in between. This CDR3 has 13 amino acids. CDR3 in DNA: TGCGCCAGCAGTGAAACAGCAAACACTGAAGCTTTCTTT. Its protein is CASSETANTEAFF.

This clonotype has a handful of counts. The chain recombines TRBV27 with TRBJ2-7, with 12 bases that match TRBD2. Germline V lookup: CDR1 MNHEY, CDR2 SMNVEV (reference sequence). After removal of 5 bases from V and 2 bases from J, the junction contained 4 bases not matched to a gene. This CDR3 contains 15 residues. In DNA form, the CDR3 reads TGTGCCAGCAGTCCCTGGACTAGCGGGACCTACGAGCAGTACTTC. Its protein is CASSPWTSGTYEQYF.

This clonotype was seen many times. This rearrangement joins TRBV11-1 to TRBJ2-2, with unresolved D. Germline V gene sequence: CDR1 SGHAT, CDR2 FQDESV (reference sequence). V lost 5 bases, J lost 5 bases, and 24 bases lay in between. The CDR3 loop spans 18 amino acids. The CDR3 spells CASSKTKTGVIVTGELFF. Written as DNA, the CDR3 is TGTGCCAGCAGCAAAACAAAAACCGGAGTCATTGTGACCGGGGAGCTGTTTTTT. The variable domain in full, completed from reference TRBV11-1 and TRBJ2-2, reads EAEVAQSPRYKITEKSQAVAFWCDPISGHATLYWYRQILGQGPELLVQFQDESVVDDSQLPKDRFSAERLKGVDSTLKIQPAELGDSAMYLCASSKTKTGVIVTGELFFGEGSRLTVL.

In this sample, this clonotype turned up a few times. V and J are TRBV20-1 and TRBJ2-6, with TRBD1 as a possible D gene (5 bases). Germline loops: CDR1 DFQATT, CDR2 SNEGSKA (reference sequence). The length of the CDR3 is 16 residues. Trimming stripped 0 bases from V and 3 bases from J, with 12 bases between. The CDR3 sequence is CSARETPRVGANVLTF. The CDR3 bases are TGCAGTGCTAGAGAAACCCCCAGGGTTGGGGCCAACGTCCTGACTTTC.

This clonotype showed up just a few times. V gene TRBV2 combines with J gene TRBJ2-7; 8 bases fit TRBD1. The CDR3 is 16 amino acids. With V trimmed by 5 bases and J by 2 bases, 11 bases remained unmatched. Germline CDR1 and CDR2: SNHLY and FYNNEI. The CDR3 reads CASSLTSMDRAYEQYF. As DNA, the CDR3 is TGTGCCAGCAGTCTTACGTCCATGGACAGGGCCTACGAGCAGTACTTC.

This clonotype was observed many times. The J gene is TRBJ2-2, the V gene TRBV4-2; D is perhaps TRBD1 (6 bases). Trimming shortened V by 4 bases and J by 6 bases, and 9 bases separated the two germline ends. Germline CDR1 reads LGHNA; CDR2 reads YNFKEQ. The CDR3 sequence is 13 residues long. Written as DNA, the CDR3 is TGTGCCAGCAGCCCCCAGGGGTCCGGGGAGCTGTTTTTT. Its protein is CASSPQGSGELFF.

This clonotype was detected ten times or more. The V gene is TRBV7-6, the J gene TRBJ2-1, with D possibly TRBD2 on 6 matching bases. The germline V gene encodes CDR1 SGHVS and CDR2 FNYEAQ. The length of the CDR3 is 15 residues. Trimming removed 3 bases from V and 0 bases from J, with 9 bases in between. Written as DNA, the CDR3 is TGTGCCAGCAGCTTGGACGGGAGCTCCTACAATGAGCAGTTCTTC. Amino acids: CASSLDGSSYNEQFF.

The J gene is TRBJ2-7, the V gene TRBV27, with 8 bases fitting TRBD2. After removal of 2 bases from V and 2 bases from J, the junction contained 8 bases not matched to a gene. The germline V gene has CDR1 MNHEY and CDR2 SMNVEV (reference sequence). The CDR3 contains 16 residues. CDR3 residues: CASSLPSGRKPYEQYF. The CDR3 DNA is TGTGCCAGCAGTTTACCCAGCGGGAGAAAGCCCTACGAGCAGTACTTC.

This clonotype was observed a few times. The rearrangement links TRBV2 to TRBJ2-1, with a possible D match to TRBD2 (6 bases). This CDR3 comprises 16 residues. The V end lost 6 bases, the J end lost 8 bases, and 23 bases lay between the germline ends. Germline CDR1 and CDR2: SNHLY and FYNNEI. The CDR3 protein is CASSPDEAGPSHEQFF. CDR3 nucleotides: TGTGCCAGCAGCCCCGACGAGGCGGGACCTTCGCATGAGCAGTTCTTC.

The chain combines TRBV20-1 with TRBJ1-2; 9 bases match TRBD1. Germline V CDR1 and CDR2: DFQATT, SNEGSKA (reference sequence). V shed 6 bases, J shed 1 base, and the junction held 6 bases outside the gene matches. The CDR3 runs to 14 residues. The CDR3: CSARDRVFNYGYTF. The CDR3 DNA reads TGCAGTGCAAGGGACAGGGTATTTAACTATGGCTACACCTTC.

The chain has TRBV5-8 and TRBJ1-1; D unclear. Between the trimmed V and J ends, which lost 4 bases and 2 bases, there was a span of 9 bases. The CDR3 loop spans 13 amino acids. Germline V gives CDR1 SGHTS, CDR2 YDEGEE. The CDR3 DNA reads TGTGCCAGCAGCCCTGGTGCTAACACTGAAGCTTTCTTT. Translating it yields CASSPGANTEAFF.

This clonotype was seen ten or more times. The gene calls are TRBV12-3 or TRBV12-4 and TRBJ2-1, with D possibly TRBD2 on 6 matching bases. CDR3 size: 13 residues. The V and J ends lost 8 bases and 6 bases respectively, with 14 bases between them. CDR3 bases: TGTGCCAGCCGGGGGATTAGAGGCAATGAGCAGTTCTTC. It is translated as CASRGIRGNEQFF.

This clonotype was counted at least ten times. The chain uses TRBV7-9 and TRBJ2-7; D is undetermined. V was clipped by 1 base and J by 0 bases, with 1 base between them. Germline loops: CDR1 SEHNR, CDR2 FQNEAQ (reference sequence). This CDR3 contains 12 residues. CDR3 sequence (DNA): TGTGCCAGCAGCTTAGGCTCCTACGAGCAGTACTTC. This encodes CASSLGSYEQYF.

Many counts were recorded for this clonotype. V usage is TRBV20-1 and J usage is TRBJ2-1; D is uncertain. The V end lost 6 bases, the J end lost 7 bases, and 7 bases lay between the germline ends. Germline values: CDR1 DFQATT, CDR2 SNEGSKA (reference sequence). This CDR3 is 10 amino acids long. The CDR3 DNA is TGCAGTGCCGCCCGGAATGAGCAGTTCTTC. This codes for CSAARNEQFF.

This clonotype has a handful of counts. The J gene is TRBJ2-7, the V gene TRBV5-1; D call uncertain. Germline CDR1 reads SGHRS; CDR2 reads YFSETQ. The V gene lost 0 bases and the J gene lost 7 bases, with 8 bases spanning the gap. There are 12 residues in the CDR3. The CDR3: CASSLEVGEQYF. DNA of the CDR3: TGCGCCAGCAGCTTGGAGGTGGGTGAGCAGTACTTC.